This note documents a single TCR beta chain sequence. Its specificity is not known. This entry comes from a study of shared clonotypes between healthy human individuals. Healthy adults negative for HIV, lacking recent acute infections or vaccinations, served as donors. The CDR3 runs to 11 residues. Germline CDR1 and CDR2: MNHNS and SASEGT. Trimming took 8 bases from V and 7 from J, leaving 12 bases between them. Execution of the assay was at deep level. The protocol was immunoSEQ multiplex PCR, while the TCRdb copy is restricted to in-frame clones and leaves out a portion. The sample has about 2.4 million clones; 93% are singletons. Study outcomes and limitations: Shared clonotypes across all four donors exceeded non-shared ones in generation probability.

This receptor was identified in a young man in good health. Some clones in this sample may be carry-over from other donors' samples. The specimen was naive CD4+ T cells from PBMCs. Specified subset: CD45RA+ positively selected. The chain links TRBV6-1 to TRBJ2-7; the D is unclear. In DNA, the CDR3 is TGTGCCAGCCACCAGAATTGGGAGCAGTACTTC. Its translation: CASHQNWEQYF.